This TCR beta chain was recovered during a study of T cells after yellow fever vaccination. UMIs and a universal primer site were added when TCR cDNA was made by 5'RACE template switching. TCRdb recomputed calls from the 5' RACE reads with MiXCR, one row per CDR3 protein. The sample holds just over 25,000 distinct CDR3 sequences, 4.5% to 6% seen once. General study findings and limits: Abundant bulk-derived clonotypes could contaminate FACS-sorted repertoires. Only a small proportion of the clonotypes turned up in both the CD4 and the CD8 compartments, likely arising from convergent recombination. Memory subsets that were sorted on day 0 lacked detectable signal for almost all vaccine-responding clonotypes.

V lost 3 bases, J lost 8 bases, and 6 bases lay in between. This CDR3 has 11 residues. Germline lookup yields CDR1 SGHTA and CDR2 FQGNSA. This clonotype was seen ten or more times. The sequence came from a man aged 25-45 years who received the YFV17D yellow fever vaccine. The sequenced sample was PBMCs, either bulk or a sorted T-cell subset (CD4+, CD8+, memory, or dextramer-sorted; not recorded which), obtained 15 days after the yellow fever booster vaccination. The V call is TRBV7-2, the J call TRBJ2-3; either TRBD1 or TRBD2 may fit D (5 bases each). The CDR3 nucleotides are TGTGCCAGCAGCTTTGGGGGTACGCAGTATTTT. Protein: CASSFGGTQYF.